A selection of T cell receptor beta chains follows, all from one sample in a study of identical twins. TCRdb called the 5' RACE reads again in MiXCR, with one record for every CDR3 protein. This sample has 450,000 or so distinct CDR3 sequences, with 11% to 15% found just once. The data were also submitted as part of a second study, on yellow fever vaccine responses in identical twins.

The specimen sequenced was CD4+ T cells sorted from blood. The receptors were gathered from a woman aged 18-30 years in good health. CDR3s include the opening cysteine and the closing phenylalanine or tryptophan. The D gene is left open where the match is weak. The size of a clone is reported for some rows only, either as once, few or many, or as a class for expanded clones.

clone_size j_call d_call v_call cdr3_aa cdr3_nt
. TRBJ2-5 . TRBV12-3/TRBV12-4 CASSLLGKETQYF TGTGCCAGCAGTTTACTGGGCAAAGAGACCCAGTACTTC
few TRBJ2-4 . TRBV4-2 CASSQDWRAGASENIQYF TGTGCCAGCAGCCAAGATTGGCGGGCAGGAGCTTCAGAAAACATTCAGTACTTC
many TRBJ2-7 . TRBV12-3/TRBV12-4 CASTPGSGSSYEQYF TGTGCCAGCACCCCGGGATCGGGGAGCTCCTACGAGCAGTACTTC
few TRBJ2-3 . TRBV3-1 CASSRRGPSSTDTQYF TGTGCCAGCAGCCGCCGGGGACCCTCTAGCACAGATACGCAGTATTTT
. TRBJ2-7 . TRBV12-3/TRBV12-4 CASSFGVRSYEQYF TGTGCCAGCAGTTTCGGGGTAAGGTCCTACGAGCAGTACTTC
few TRBJ1-1 . TRBV29-1 CSADRWKNTEAFF TGCAGCGCTGACCGGTGGAAGAACACTGAAGCTTTCTTT
. TRBJ2-3 . TRBV5-1 CASSLEGGTSTDTQYF TGCGCCAGCAGCTTGGAGGGCGGAACTAGCACAGATACGCAGTATTTT
few TRBJ2-2 . TRBV29-1 CSVRETVTGELFF TGCAGCGTTAGGGAGACGGTCACCGGGGAGCTGTTTTTT
many TRBJ2-7 TRBD1 TRBV12-3/TRBV12-4 CASTPRGGPYEQYF TGTGCCAGCACTCCTCGAGGGGGCCCCTACGAGCAGTACTTC
few TRBJ2-3 . TRBV14 CASSPNLRGTDTQYF TGTGCCAGCAGCCCAAATCTTCGGGGGACAGATACGCAGTATTTT
few TRBJ1-1 . TRBV10-2 CASSESGGTEAFF TGCGCCAGCAGTGAGTCAGGGGGCACTGAAGCTTTCTTT
. TRBJ2-2 . TRBV6-2/TRBV6-3 CASIAQTGELFF TGTGCCAGCATAGCTCAAACCGGGGAGCTGTTTTTT
many TRBJ2-5 TRBD2 TRBV27 CASSSYPSGGTETQYF TGTGCCAGCAGCTCTTACCCTAGCGGGGGGACAGAGACCCAGTACTTC
. TRBJ2-3 . TRBV12-3/TRBV12-4 CASSDYGTDTQYF TGTGCCAGCAGTGACTACGGAACAGATACGCAGTATTTT
few TRBJ2-4 . TRBV28 CASSLVVGTIAKNIQYF TGTGCCAGCAGTTTAGTTGTAGGGACGATAGCCAAAAACATTCAGTACTTC
. TRBJ2-7 TRBD1 TRBV15 CATSRLTGREQYF TGTGCCACCAGCAGGCTGACAGGGCGTGAGCAGTACTTC
many TRBJ2-1 . TRBV12-3/TRBV12-4 CASSVSTPTNEQFF TGTGCCAGCAGTGTAAGCACACCTACCAATGAGCAGTTCTTC
few TRBJ2-5 . TRBV29-1 CSVPGAGGETQYF TGCAGCGTCCCGGGGGCAGGGGGAGAGACCCAGTACTTC
once TRBJ2-5 TRBD2 TRBV6-2/TRBV6-3 CASSTGRQAGVEETQYF TGTGCCAGCAGTACAGGCCGGCAAGCGGGAGTCGAAGAGACCCAGTACTTC
. TRBJ2-2 TRBD2 TRBV6-1 CASSGLSGVTGELFF TGTGCCAGCAGTGGGTTGAGCGGGGTCACCGGGGAGCTGTTTTTT
. TRBJ2-4 . TRBV24-1 CATSETAEDIQYF TGTGCCACCAGTGAGACGGCCGAGGACATTCAGTACTTC
. TRBJ2-7 TRBD1 TRBV7-9 CASSPGQDPYEQYF TGTGCCAGCAGCCCAGGACAGGATCCCTACGAGCAGTACTTC
. TRBJ1-6 . TRBV10-3 CAISGTPPGSSPLHF TGTGCCATCAGTGGGACACCGCCTGGGAGTTCACCCCTCCACTTT
. TRBJ2-2 . TRBV6-1 CASSLTSIGELFF TGTGCCAGCAGCCTCACTAGTATCGGGGAGCTGTTTTTT
. TRBJ2-1 TRBD2 TRBV3-1 CASSQVGTRNEQFF TGTGCCAGCAGCCAAGTGGGGACTAGAAATGAGCAGTTCTTC
few TRBJ2-7 TRBD1 TRBV2 CASVSGDRGWSGYEQYF TGTGCCAGCGTCAGTGGGGACAGGGGTTGGAGTGGCTACGAGCAGTACTTC
many TRBJ2-5 TRBD1 TRBV28 CASSQNRGSQETQYF TGTGCCAGCAGTCAAAACAGGGGGTCCCAAGAGACCCAGTACTTC
. TRBJ1-4 TRBD1 TRBV11-2 CASSLEGTGLNEKLFF TGTGCCAGCAGCTTAGAAGGGACAGGACTTAATGAAAAACTGTTTTTT
. TRBJ2-3 . TRBV6-9 CASSSSKLPGTDTQYF TGTGCCAGCAGTTCTTCAAAGCTTCCTGGCACAGATACGCAGTATTTT
. TRBJ2-2 . TRBV20-1 CSARDFGPGELFF TGCAGTGCTAGGGATTTCGGGCCCGGGGAGCTGTTTTTT
. TRBJ1-2 . TRBV20-1 CSARVFADGGYTF TGCAGTGCTAGAGTTTTTGCTGACGGAGGCTACACCTTC
. TRBJ2-3 TRBD2 TRBV15 CATSRDLIAGGGPDTQCF TGTGCCACCAGCAGAGACCTTATTGCGGGAGGTGGCCCAGATACGCAGTGTTTT
few TRBJ2-4 TRBD1 TRBV3-1 CASSPTGGANIQYF TGTGCCAGCAGCCCTACAGGGGGCGCAAACATTCAGTACTTC
. TRBJ2-3 TRBD2 TRBV19 CASSAPGLPTSTDTQYF TGTGCCAGTAGTGCTCCGGGACTACCTACTAGCACAGATACGCAGTATTTT
. TRBJ2-7 . TRBV10-3 CAISTEGTIYEQYF TGTGCCATCAGTACAGAGGGGACAATCTACGAGCAGTACTTC
few TRBJ1-4 TRBD1 TRBV12-3/TRBV12-4 CASSRTGGAVNEKLFF TGTGCCAGCAGTCGGACAGGGGGAGCAGTAAATGAAAAACTGTTTTTT
. TRBJ2-7 TRBD1 TRBV12-3/TRBV12-4 CASSPVRGQSEQYF TGTGCCAGCAGTCCCGTGAGGGGGCAGAGCGAGCAGTACTTC
few TRBJ2-7 TRBD1 TRBV7-2 CASSSAGTGTYEQYF TGTGCCAGCAGTTCAGCCGGGACAGGTACTTACGAGCAGTACTTC
. TRBJ2-1 . TRBV20-1 CSAVSWTSYNEQFF TGCAGTGCCGTAAGCTGGACCTCCTACAATGAGCAGTTCTTC
. TRBJ2-7 TRBD1 TRBV3-1 CASSHRTGWYEQYF TGTGCCAGCAGCCACAGGACAGGGTGGTACGAGCAGTACTTC
. TRBJ2-7 . TRBV20-1 CSASPVRHEQYF TGCAGTGCTAGTCCCGTTCGGCACGAGCAGTACTTC
few TRBJ2-7 . TRBV5-1 CASSFGTREAEQYF TGCGCCAGCAGCTTCGGGACAAGGGAGGCCGAGCAGTACTTC
few TRBJ2-2 . TRBV5-6 CASSPGMGHGTGELFF TGTGCCAGCAGCCCAGGAATGGGGCACGGCACCGGGGAGCTGTTTTTT
. TRBJ2-5 TRBD1 TRBV7-9 CASSWDRGQETQYF TGTGCCAGCAGCTGGGACAGGGGCCAAGAGACCCAGTACTTC
. TRBJ2-1 TRBD2 TRBV19 CASSIPGTSGNEQFF TGTGCCAGTAGTATCCCTGGGACTAGTGGGAATGAGCAGTTCTTC
. TRBJ2-1 . TRBV9 CASSVRAALYNEQFF TGTGCCAGCAGCGTCCGGGCCGCCCTTTACAATGAGCAGTTCTTC
many TRBJ2-3 . TRBV6-2/TRBV6-3 CASSYSTGSQGTDTQYF TGTGCCAGCAGTTACTCCACAGGATCACAGGGCACAGATACGCAGTATTTT
. TRBJ2-5 . TRBV10-1 CASSPQYF TGCGCCAGCAGCCCCCAGTACTTC
few TRBJ1-6 . TRBV3-1 CASSQVGREGSPLHF TGTGCCAGCAGCCAAGTTGGCCGGGAGGGTTCACCCCTCCACTTT
few TRBJ2-6 . TRBV10-3 CAISADRMISGANVLTF TGTGCCATCAGTGCCGATCGAATGATCTCTGGGGCCAACGTCCTGACTTTC
few TRBJ2-7 . TRBV27 CASSPGSPYEQYF TGTGCCAGCAGTCCCGGGTCCCCCTACGAGCAGTACTTC
. TRBJ2-2 TRBD1 TRBV12-3/TRBV12-4 CASSRQGKNTGELFF TGTGCCAGCAGCAGACAGGGCAAGAACACCGGGGAGCTGTTTTTT
few TRBJ1-1 . TRBV30 CAWSVWGGGTEAFF TGTGCCTGGAGTGTATGGGGCGGCGGCACTGAAGCTTTCTTT